A single sample is the source of the 11 T cell receptor beta chains below, sequenced in a study of T cell repertoires in cytomegalovirus infection. The antigens for these receptors are not known. Via MiXCR, TCRdb re-called the reads, giving one row per CDR3 protein. This sample has around 750,000 distinct CDR3 sequences, with roughly 33% found just once. This material consisted of cultured CD8+ T cells from PBMCs, taken from culture after CMV antigen stimulation. The origin of the receptors is a human donor in good health (CMV status not recorded). Some clones in this sample may be carry-over from other donors' samples.

This clonotype was observed a few times. The rearrangement uses TRBV6-5 and TRBJ2-5; D is ambiguous. In germline, CDR1 is MNHEY, CDR2 SVGAGI. The CDR3 sequence is 13 residues long. V lost 6 bases, J lost 2 bases, and 10 bases lay in between. The CDR3 sequence is CASRETPQETQYF. The CDR3, as DNA: TGTGCCAGCAGGGAAACACCGCAAGAGACCCAGTACTTC.

The chain is built from TRBV20-1 and TRBJ2-2; D remains ambiguous. Germline CDR1 and CDR2: DFQATT and SNEGSKA (reference sequence). V gave up 1 base and J gave up 3 bases, with 6 bases separating them. The CDR3 is made up of 13 amino acids. The DNA for the CDR3 is TGCAGTGCTAGAGTTCAGGACACCGGGGAGCTGTTTTTT. Its protein is CSARVQDTGELFF.

In nucleotides, the CDR3 is TGTGCCAGCAGCCAAGATAGGAGGCTAGCGGGGGGCAATGAGCAGTTCTTC. Amino acids: CASSQDRRLAGGNEQFF. The rearrangement uses TRBV4-2 and TRBJ2-1; TRBD2 matches 11 bases. This CDR3 comprises 17 residues. V trimming: 0 bases; J trimming: 6 bases; junction bases outside the gene matches: 7. Germline assignment: CDR1 LGHNA and CDR2 YNFKEQ.

This clonotype was detected only a few times. This sequence joins TRBV7-9 and TRBJ2-7; the D is unclear. V shed 3 bases and J shed 5 bases, with 11 bases lying between them. This CDR3 has 13 amino acids. Per the germline V gene, CDR1 is SEHNR and CDR2 is FQNEAQ (reference sequence). For the CDR3, the DNA is TGTGCCAGCAGCTTCCCTGGGCAAAACGAGCAGTACTTC. Translating it yields CASSFPGQNEQYF. Full variable domain (missing parts from reference TRBV7-9 and TRBJ2-7): DTGVSQNPRHKITKRGQNVTFRCDPISEHNRLYWYRQTLGQGPEFLTYFQNEAQLEKSRLLSDRFSAERPKGSFSTLEIQRTEQGDSAMYLCASSFPGQNEQYFGPGTRLTVT.

This sequence joins TRBV6-2 or TRBV6-3 and TRBJ2-5, with 8 bases identical to TRBD1. Germline CDR1 and CDR2: MNHEY and SVGEGT. This CDR3 has 15 amino acids. Trimming at V came to 5 bases and at J to 4 bases, leaving 9 bases not matched to a gene. The CDR3 DNA sequence: TGTGCCAGCAGTCGCGGGACAGGTTCGGGAGAGACCCAGTACTTC. Translated: CASSRGTGSGETQYF.

This clonotype occurred many times. V is TRBV7-2 and J is TRBJ2-1; the match to TRBD2 covers 10 bases. Germline V CDR1 and CDR2: SGHTA, FQGNSA. J was trimmed by 3 bases and V by 5 bases; bases with no gene match: 7. This CDR3 spans 16 amino acids. CDR3 sequence: CASSEGLALNYNEQFF. In DNA form, the CDR3 reads TGTGCCAGCAGCGAGGGACTAGCGCTAAACTACAATGAGCAGTTCTTC.

V usage is TRBV25-1 and J usage is TRBJ1-2, with D unclear. The CDR3 totals 14 residues. V was cut by 6 bases and J by 8 bases, with 19 bases left in between. Per the germline V gene, CDR1 is MGHDK and CDR2 is SYGVNS. CDR3 region: CASSPTYEGRGYTF. As DNA, the CDR3 is TGTGCCAGCAGCCCCACTTACGAGGGCAGGGGCTACACCTTC.

This clonotype has more than one count but fewer than ten. This rearrangement joins TRBV19 to TRBJ1-4; possibly TRBD1 for D (6 bases). Germline V lookup: CDR1 LNHDA, CDR2 SQIVND (reference sequence). The CDR3 extends over 17 amino acids. Trimming cost V 7 bases and J 5 bases, with 23 bases left between them. CDR3 residues: CASIRPKDGTNNEKLFF. The CDR3 region has the DNA TGTGCCAGTATCCGGCCAAAGGACGGGACAAACAATGAAAAACTGTTTTTT. Variable domain in full (rest from reference TRBV19 and TRBJ1-4): DGGITQSPKYLFRKEGQNVTLSCEQNLNHDAMYWYRQDPGQGLRLIYYSQIVNDFQKGDIAEGYSVSREKKESFPLTVTSAQKNPTAFYLCASIRPKDGTNNEKLFFGSGTQLSVL.

The chain is built from TRBV7-2 and TRBJ2-2; possible D gene TRBD2, 6 bases. From germline, CDR1 is SGHTA and CDR2 FQGNSA. The CDR3 is 17 residues long. With 2 bases removed from V and 1 base from J, the gap between germline ends came to 14 bases. Here the CDR3 DNA reads TGTGCCAGCAGCTTACCCCGAAAAGCGGGGAACACCGGGGAGCTGTTTTTT. The encoded protein is CASSLPRKAGNTGELFF. The variable domain in full, with the rest retrieved from reference TRBV7-2 and TRBJ2-2, is GAGVSQSPSNKVTEKGKDVELRCDPISGHTALYWYRQSLGQGLEFLIYFQGNSAPDKSGLPSDRFSAERTGGSVSTLTIQRTQQEDSAVYLCASSLPRKAGNTGELFFGEGSRLTVL.

This clonotype was counted a few times. The genes are TRBV6-2 or TRBV6-3 and TRBJ1-1; D remains ambiguous. The CDR3 totals 14 residues. V was clipped by 2 bases and J by 4 bases, with 11 bases between them. Germline V gene sequence: CDR1 MNHEY, CDR2 SVGEGT. The CDR3 is CASSYPEATTEAFF. The DNA of the CDR3 is TGTGCCAGCAGTTACCCCGAAGCGACCACTGAAGCTTTCTTT.

The chain joins TRBV6-1 to TRBJ1-5; 7 nucleotides match TRBD1. With V trimmed by 5 bases and J by 5 bases, 9 bases remained unmatched. The CDR3 runs 15 residues. Looked up from germline, CDR1 is MNHNS and CDR2 is SASEGT. CDR3 nucleotides: TGTGCCAGCAGTCCCCGGACAGGAGGCCATCAGCCCCAGCATTTT. As protein: CASSPRTGGHQPQHF.